This TCR beta chain was profiled in a study of T cell changes during pregnancy in multiple sclerosis. The data were produced by immunoSEQ multiplex PCR, yet TCRdb's version contains in-frame clones alone and is incomplete. The repertoire holds tens of thousands of clones, with under 95% as singletons. Germline V gene sequence: CDR1 SGHAT, CDR2 FQNNGV. J gave up 10 bases and V 5 bases, and 13 bases lay outside the gene matches. This CDR3 contains 17 residues. The sequenced sample was CD8+ T cells from peripheral blood mononuclear cells, obtained before pregnancy. The sequence came from a female donor with multiple sclerosis, enrolled in a pregnancy study. V gene TRBV11-2 combines with J gene TRBJ2-1; TRBD2 aligns across 14 bases. CDR3: CASSHPYGLAGGPEQFF. The CDR3 DNA is TGTGCCAGCAGCCACCCTTACGGACTAGCGGGGGGCCCGGAGCAGTTCTTC.